This note documents a single TCR beta chain sequence. These data come from a study of cytotoxic CD8 clonotypes in ibrutinib-treated CLL. The protocol was immunoSEQ multiplex PCR, while the TCRdb copy is restricted to in-frame clones and leaves out a portion. The data hold roughly 200,000 clones, with roughly 79% observed a single time. There are 13 residues in the CDR3. The V end lost 7 bases, the J end lost 5 bases, and 14 bases lay between the germline ends. Looked up from germline, CDR1 is SNHLY and CDR2 is FYNNEI. The origin of this receptor is a human donor with chronic lymphocytic leukemia. Sequencing was performed on PBMCs, taken after 12 months of ibrutinib treatment. The V call is TRBV2, the J call TRBJ2-5; D is possibly TRBD1 (5 bases). For the CDR3, the DNA is TGTGCCAGCACCCGCTCAGGGTTGGAGACCCAGTACTTC. Protein product: CASTRSGLETQYF. The entire variable domain, with the rest obtained from reference TRBV2 and TRBJ2-5, is as follows: EPEVTQTPSHQVTQMGQEVILRCVPISNHLYFYWYRQILGQKVEFLVSFYNNEISEKSEIFDDQFSVERPDGSNFTLKIRSTKLEDSAMYFCASTRSGLETQYFGPGTRLLVL.